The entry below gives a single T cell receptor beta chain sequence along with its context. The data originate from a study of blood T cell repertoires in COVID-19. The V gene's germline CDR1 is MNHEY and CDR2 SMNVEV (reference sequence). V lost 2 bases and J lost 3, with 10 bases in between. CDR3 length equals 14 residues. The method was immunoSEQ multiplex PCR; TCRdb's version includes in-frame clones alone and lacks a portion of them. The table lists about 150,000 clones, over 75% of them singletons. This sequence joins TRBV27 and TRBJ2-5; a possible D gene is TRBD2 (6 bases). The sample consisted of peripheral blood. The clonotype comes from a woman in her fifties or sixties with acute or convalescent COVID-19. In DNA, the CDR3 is TGTGCCAGCAGTTTAACGCGGGATGAAGAGACCCAGTACTTC. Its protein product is CASSLTRDEETQYF.